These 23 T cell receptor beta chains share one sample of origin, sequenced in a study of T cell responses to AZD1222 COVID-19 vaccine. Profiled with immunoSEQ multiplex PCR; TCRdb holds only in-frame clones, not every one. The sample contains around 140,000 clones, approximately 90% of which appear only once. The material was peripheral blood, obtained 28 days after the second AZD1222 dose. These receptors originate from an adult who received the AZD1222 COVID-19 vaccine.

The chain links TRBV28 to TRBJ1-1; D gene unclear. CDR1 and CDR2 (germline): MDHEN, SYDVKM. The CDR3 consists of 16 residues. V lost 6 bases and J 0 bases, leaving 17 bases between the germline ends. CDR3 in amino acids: CASSYSIRSLNTEAFF. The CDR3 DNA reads TGTGCCAGCAGCTACTCTATCAGGTCTTTGAACACTGAAGCTTTCTTT.

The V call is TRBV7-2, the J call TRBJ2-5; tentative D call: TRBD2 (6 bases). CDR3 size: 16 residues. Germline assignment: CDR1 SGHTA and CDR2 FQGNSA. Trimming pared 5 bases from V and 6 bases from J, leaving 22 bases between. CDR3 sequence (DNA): TGTGCCAGCAGCCCACCGGCGGAGGGCCCTCGGAAGACCCAGTACTTC. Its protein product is CASSPPAEGPRKTQYF. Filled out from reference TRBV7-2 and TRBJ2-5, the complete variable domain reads GAGVSQSPSNKVTEKGKDVELRCDPISGHTALYWYRQSLGQGLEFLIYFQGNSAPDKSGLPSDRFSAERTGGSVSTLTIQRTQQEDSAVYLCASSPPAEGPRKTQYFGPGTRLLVL.

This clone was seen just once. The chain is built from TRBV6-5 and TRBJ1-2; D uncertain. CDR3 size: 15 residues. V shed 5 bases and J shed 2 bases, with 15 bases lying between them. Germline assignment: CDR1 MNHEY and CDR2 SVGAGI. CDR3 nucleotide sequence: TGTGCCAGCAGTCCACGCCCACGAGCAAACTATGGCTACACCTTC. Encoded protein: CASSPRPRANYGYTF.

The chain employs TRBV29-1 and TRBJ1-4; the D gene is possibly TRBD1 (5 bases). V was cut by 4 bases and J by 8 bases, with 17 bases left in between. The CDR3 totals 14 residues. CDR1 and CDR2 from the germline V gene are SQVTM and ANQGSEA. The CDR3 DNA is TGCAGCGTTGTTGGGGTTCGAGGGGAAGAAAAACTGTTTTTT. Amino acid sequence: CSVVGVRGEEKLFF.

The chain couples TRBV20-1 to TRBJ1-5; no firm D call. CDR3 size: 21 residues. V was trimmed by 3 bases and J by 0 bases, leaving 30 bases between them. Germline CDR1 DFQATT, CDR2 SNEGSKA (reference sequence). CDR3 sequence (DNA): TGCAGTGCTAGTACTCTCCTGGGGAGGGCTTATGTCCCGGATAGCAATCAGCCCCAGCATTTT. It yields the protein CSASTLLGRAYVPDSNQPQHF.

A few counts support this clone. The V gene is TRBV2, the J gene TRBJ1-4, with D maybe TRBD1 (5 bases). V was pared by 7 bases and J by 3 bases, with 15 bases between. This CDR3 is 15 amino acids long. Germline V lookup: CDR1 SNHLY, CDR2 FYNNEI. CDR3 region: CASTPGGRANEKLFF. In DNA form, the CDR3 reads TGTGCCAGCACTCCTGGGGGGAGGGCTAATGAAAAACTGTTTTTT.

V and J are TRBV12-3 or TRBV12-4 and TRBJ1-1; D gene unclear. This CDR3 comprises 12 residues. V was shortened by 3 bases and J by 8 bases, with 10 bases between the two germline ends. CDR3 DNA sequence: TGTGCCAGCAGTTTTGGGGTTGGGGAAGCTTTCTTT. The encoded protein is CASSFGVGEAFF.

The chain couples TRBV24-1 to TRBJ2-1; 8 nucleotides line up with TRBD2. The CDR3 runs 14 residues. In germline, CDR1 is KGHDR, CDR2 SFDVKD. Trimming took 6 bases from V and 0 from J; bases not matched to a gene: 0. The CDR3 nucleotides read TGTGCCACCAGTCTAGCGGGCTCCTACAATGAGCAGTTCTTC. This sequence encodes CATSLAGSYNEQFF.

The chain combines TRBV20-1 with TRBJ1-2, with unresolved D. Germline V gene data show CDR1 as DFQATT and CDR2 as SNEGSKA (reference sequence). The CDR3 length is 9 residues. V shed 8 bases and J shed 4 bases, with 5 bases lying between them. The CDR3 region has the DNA TGCAGTAACGGCTATGGCTACACCTTC. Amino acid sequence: CSNGYGYTF.

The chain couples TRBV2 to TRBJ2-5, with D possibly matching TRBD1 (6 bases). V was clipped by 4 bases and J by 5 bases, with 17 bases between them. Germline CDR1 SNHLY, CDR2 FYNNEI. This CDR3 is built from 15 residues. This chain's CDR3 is CASSVEGQGGETQYF. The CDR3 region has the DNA TGTGCCAGCAGTGTTGAGGGACAAGGCGGGGAGACCCAGTACTTC.

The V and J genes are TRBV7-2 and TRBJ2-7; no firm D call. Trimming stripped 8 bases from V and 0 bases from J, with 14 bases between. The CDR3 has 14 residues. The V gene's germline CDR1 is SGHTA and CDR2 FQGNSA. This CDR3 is CASGRDTSSYEQYF. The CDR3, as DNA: TGTGCCAGCGGCCGCGACACGAGCTCCTACGAGCAGTACTTC. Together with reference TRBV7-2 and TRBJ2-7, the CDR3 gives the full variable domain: GAGVSQSPSNKVTEKGKDVELRCDPISGHTALYWYRQSLGQGLEFLIYFQGNSAPDKSGLPSDRFSAERTGGSVSTLTIQRTQQEDSAVYLCASGRDTSSYEQYFGPGTRLTVT.

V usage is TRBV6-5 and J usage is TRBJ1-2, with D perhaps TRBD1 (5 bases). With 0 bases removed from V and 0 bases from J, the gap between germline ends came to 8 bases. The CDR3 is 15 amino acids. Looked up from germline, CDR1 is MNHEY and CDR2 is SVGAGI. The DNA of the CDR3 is TGTGCCAGCAGTTACTCGAGGGGTTCTAACTATGGCTACACCTTC. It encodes CASSYSRGSNYGYTF.

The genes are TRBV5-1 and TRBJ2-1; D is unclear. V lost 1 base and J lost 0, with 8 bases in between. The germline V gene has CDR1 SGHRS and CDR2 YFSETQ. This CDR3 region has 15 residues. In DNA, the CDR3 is TGCGCCAGCAGCTTGCAGGTTAGCTCCTACAATGAGCAGTTCTTC. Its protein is CASSLQVSSYNEQFF. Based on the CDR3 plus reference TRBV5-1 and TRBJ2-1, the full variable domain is KAGVTQTPRYLIKTRGQQVTLSCSPISGHRSVSWYQQTPGQGLQFLFEYFSETQRNKGNFPGRFSGRQFSNSRSEMNVSTLELGDSALYLCASSLQVSSYNEQFFGPGTRLTVL.

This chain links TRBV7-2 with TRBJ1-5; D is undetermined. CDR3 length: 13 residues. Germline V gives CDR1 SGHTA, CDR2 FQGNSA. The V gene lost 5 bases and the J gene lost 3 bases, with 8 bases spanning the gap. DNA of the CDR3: TGTGCCAGCAGCCGAGAGAACAATCAGCCCCAGCATTTT. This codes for CASSRENNQPQHF.

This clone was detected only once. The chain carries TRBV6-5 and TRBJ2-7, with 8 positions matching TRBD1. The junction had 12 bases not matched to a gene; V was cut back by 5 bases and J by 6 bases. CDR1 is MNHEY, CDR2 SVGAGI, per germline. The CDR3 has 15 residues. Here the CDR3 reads CASSLQTGEKVEQYF. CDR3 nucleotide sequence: TGTGCCAGCAGTCTACAGACAGGGGAAAAGGTCGAGCAGTACTTC.

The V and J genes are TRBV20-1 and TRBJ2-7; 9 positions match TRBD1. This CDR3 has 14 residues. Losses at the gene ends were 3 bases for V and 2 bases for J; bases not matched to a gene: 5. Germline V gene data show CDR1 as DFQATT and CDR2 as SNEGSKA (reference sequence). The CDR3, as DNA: TGCAGTGCTAGTTGGACAGGGGCGGCCTACGAGCAGTACTTC. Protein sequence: CSASWTGAAYEQYF.

Written as DNA, the CDR3 is TGTGCCAGCAGTTTATGGGGACAATACAATGAGCAGTTCTTC. It is translated as CASSLWGQYNEQFF. The gene calls are TRBV27 and TRBJ2-1, with D tentatively TRBD1 (6 bases). CDR3 length: 14 amino acids. The V and J ends lost 1 base and 4 bases respectively, with 8 bases between them. Germline V CDR1 and CDR2: MNHEY, SMNVEV (reference sequence).

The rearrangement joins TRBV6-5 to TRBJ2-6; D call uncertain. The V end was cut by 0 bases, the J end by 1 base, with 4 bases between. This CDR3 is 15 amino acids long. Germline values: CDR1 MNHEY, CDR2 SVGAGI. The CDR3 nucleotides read TGTGCCAGCAGTTACTCGTGGTCTGGGGCCAACGTCCTGACTTTC. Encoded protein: CASSYSWSGANVLTF.

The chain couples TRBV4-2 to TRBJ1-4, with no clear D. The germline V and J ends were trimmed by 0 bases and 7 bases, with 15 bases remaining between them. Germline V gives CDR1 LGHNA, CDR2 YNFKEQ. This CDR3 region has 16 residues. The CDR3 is CASSQDNPGFGEKLFF. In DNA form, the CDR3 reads TGTGCCAGCAGCCAAGATAATCCGGGCTTTGGTGAAAAACTGTTTTTT.

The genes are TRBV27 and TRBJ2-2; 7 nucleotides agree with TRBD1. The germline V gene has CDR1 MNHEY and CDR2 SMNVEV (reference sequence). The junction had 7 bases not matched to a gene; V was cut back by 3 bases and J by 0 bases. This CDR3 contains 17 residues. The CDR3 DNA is TGTGCCAGCAGTTTTAGTGGACAGGTCGCGAACACCGGGGAGCTGTTTTTT. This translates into CASSFSGQVANTGELFF.

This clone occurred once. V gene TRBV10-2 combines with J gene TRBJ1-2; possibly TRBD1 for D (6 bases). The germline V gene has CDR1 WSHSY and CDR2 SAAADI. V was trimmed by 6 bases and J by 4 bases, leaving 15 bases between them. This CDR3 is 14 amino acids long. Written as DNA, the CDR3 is TGCGCCAGCAGCGAGACAGGACTCCGCTATGGCTACACCTTC. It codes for CASSETGLRYGYTF.

The CDR3 sequence is CATSKPGLAVNEQFF. The CDR3 DNA sequence: TGTGCCACTTCAAAACCGGGACTAGCGGTCAATGAGCAGTTCTTC. The J gene is TRBJ2-1, the V gene TRBV7-2, with 11 nucleotides matching TRBD2. The CDR3 runs 15 residues. The junction had 11 bases not matched to a gene; V was cut back by 10 bases and J by 6 bases. Germline V lookup: CDR1 SGHTA, CDR2 FQGNSA.

The CDR3 DNA follows: TGTGCCAGCAGTGAGACTAGCGGGAGTGCGCCGCGGGGGGAGCAGTTCTTC. This translates into CASSETSGSAPRGEQFF. The rearrangement joins TRBV25-1 to TRBJ2-1; 12 bases match TRBD2. V gave up 3 bases and J gave up 10 bases; unmatched junction bases: 13. CDR3 length: 17 amino acids. Per the germline V gene, CDR1 is MGHDK and CDR2 is SYGVNS.